This T cell receptor beta chain emerged from a study of response to subunit inactivated influenza vaccine. The CDR3 is 17 amino acids. CDR1 is MDHEN, CDR2 SYDVKM, per germline. V lost 1 base, J lost 5 bases, and 7 bases stayed unmatched. TCRdb itself ran the RT-PCR reads through MiXCR, one entry per CDR3 protein. The sample records about 190,000 distinct CDR3 sequences, around an eighth being singletons. V and J are TRBV28 and TRBJ2-1, with TRBD2 matching over 11 bases. The TCR originated in a man aged 45-65 years who received an inactivated influenza vaccine. The sample in question was CD8+ T cells sorted from PBMCs, obtained 4 to 6 days after vaccination. CDR3 coding DNA: TGTGCCAGCAGTTTATTCCTCGGGACTAGCGGAAACAATGAGCAGTTCTTC. It translates to CASSLFLGTSGNNEQFF.